The clone carrying this TCR beta chain came up a few times. Its antigen is unidentified. This sample stems from a study of quantifying T cell responses using KT2 cells. The overall study: RNA was reverse transcribed with TCR alpha and beta constant-region primers. The second PCR was a qPCR stopped at a predetermined fluorescence threshold. Study outcomes and limitations: Counts of KT2 alpha and beta sequences rose linearly with the number of KT2 cells added. Very high KT2 spike-in numbers caused saturation in KT2 sequence detection.

CDR3 length equals 14 residues. CDR1 and CDR2 from the germline V gene are SGHTA and FQGTGA. Trimming left V 2 bases short and J 8 bases short, with 15 bases between. The cDNA 3' end received a ligated oligonucleotide with a UMI. An equimolar mix of RC1.1 and RC1.2 primed the beta chain across TRBC1 and TRBC2. MiXCR, run by TCRdb on the UMI-ligation and nested PCR reads, gives a single entry per CDR3 protein. Of approximately 54,000 distinct CDR3 sequences detected, about 9.9% appear once; the ten largest clones hold more than 9%. The sequenced material came from PBMCs spiked with cells of the T cell clone KT2. The chain links TRBV7-3 to TRBJ1-1; a possible D gene is TRBD1 (6 bases). This sequence originates from a human donor. The CDR3 region is CASSLDGGRGEAFF. CDR3 DNA: TGTGCCAGCAGCTTAGATGGTGGCAGGGGAGAAGCTTTCTTT.